The next 29 T cell receptor beta chains were all read from a single sample in a study of blood T cell repertoires in COVID-19. Libraries were prepared by immunoSEQ multiplex PCR; TCRdb keeps only in-frame clonotypes and omits some of them. The sample carries a few hundred thousand clones, roughly 84% recorded once. Sequencing input: peripheral blood. These receptors originate from a man aged 35-49 years who had recovered from COVID-19.

The rearrangement uses TRBV5-6 and TRBJ2-3, with D maybe TRBD2 (5 bases). The CDR3 contains 13 residues. Germline-derived CDR1 and CDR2 are SGHDT and YYEEEE. V lost 0 bases to trimming and J lost 12 bases, with 14 bases between them. The CDR3 sequence is CASSLDSGMLQYF. CDR3 nucleotides: TGTGCCAGCAGCTTGGATTCCGGGATGCTACAGTATTTT.

The J gene is TRBJ2-7, the V gene TRBV2, with D tentatively TRBD2 (5 bases). The CDR3 sequence is 11 residues long. Germline lookup yields CDR1 SNHLY and CDR2 FYNNEI. Trimming left V 6 bases short and J 4 bases short, with 7 bases between. The CDR3 sequence: CASREGYEQYF. The CDR3 DNA follows: TGTGCCAGCAGAGAGGGTTACGAGCAGTACTTC.

CDR3 DNA: TGTGCCAGCAGCCAAGTCGACGCCGGGTCTTTCATGTCCAATGAGCAGTTCTTC. This encodes CASSQVDAGSFMSNEQFF. The V call is TRBV3-1 (or the pseudogene TRBV3-2), the J call TRBJ2-1; the D is unclear. Germline CDR1 reads LGHDT; CDR2 reads YNNKEL (reference sequence). This CDR3 has 18 residues. V lost 1 base and J 6 bases, leaving 22 bases between the germline ends.

V is TRBV9 and J is TRBJ1-1; the D is unclear. Trimming cost V 0 bases and J 6 bases, with 6 bases left between them. CDR1 is SGDLS, CDR2 YYNGEE, per germline. The CDR3 contains 12 residues. CDR3 coding DNA: TGTGCCAGCAGCGTAGACAGTTCTGAAGCTTTCTTT. Residues: CASSVDSSEAFF.

About this clone itself: Other DNA sequences in this sample translate to the same CDR3. The CDR3 sequence: CASSPGTAASTDTQYF. The CDR3 DNA reads as TGTGCCAGCAGCCCCGGGACAGCCGCCAGCACAGATACGCAGTATTTT. V and J are TRBV7-6 and TRBJ2-3, with TRBD1 matching 7 bases. The germline V gene has CDR1 SGHVS and CDR2 FNYEAQ. The CDR3 covers 16 residues. V shed 5 bases and J 0 bases; nucleotides not matched to a gene: 8.

The V and J genes are TRBV4-3 and TRBJ1-1; D ambiguous. Trimming shortened V by 0 bases and J by 4 bases, and 9 bases separated the two germline ends. The CDR3 runs to 14 residues. CDR1 LGHNA and CDR2 YSLEER come from the germline V gene. In DNA, the CDR3 is TGCGCCAGCAGCCAAGATTGGGGAGGCACTGAAGCTTTCTTT. This codes for CASSQDWGGTEAFF.

The V gene is TRBV5-1, the J gene TRBJ2-3; 7 positions agree with TRBD1. Per germline, CDR1 SGHRS and CDR2 YFSETQ. The trim removed 2 bases at V and 1 base at J, leaving 1 base unmatched. There are 14 residues in the CDR3. Here the CDR3 DNA reads TGCGCCAGCAGCTTTGACAGGGGCACAGATACGCAGTATTTT. Amino acid sequence: CASSFDRGTDTQYF.

This sequence joins TRBV5-6 and TRBJ2-3; perhaps TRBD1 as D (6 bases). V was pared by 0 bases and J by 2 bases, with 13 bases between. Germline assignment: CDR1 SGHDT and CDR2 YYEEEE. This CDR3 region has 16 residues. The CDR3 spells CASSLVDRKPTDTQYF. As DNA, the CDR3 is TGTGCCAGCAGCTTGGTGGACAGAAAACCCACAGATACGCAGTATTTT. Full variable domain (rest looked up from reference TRBV5-6 and TRBJ2-3): DAGVTQSPTHLIKTRGQQVTLRCSPKSGHDTVSWYQQALGQGPQFIFQYYEEEERQRGNFPDRFSGHQFPNYSSELNVNALLLGDSALYLCASSLVDRKPTDTQYFGPGTRLTVL.

The chain employs TRBV5-6 and TRBJ2-1, with 10 bases matching TRBD2. This CDR3 contains 15 residues. V was pared by 2 bases and J by 6 bases, with 5 bases of the junction left unmatched. CDR1 SGHDT and CDR2 YYEEEE come from the germline V gene. The CDR3 loop is CASSLAGGPVNEQFF. The DNA for the CDR3 is TGTGCCAGCAGCTTAGCGGGGGGGCCTGTCAATGAGCAGTTCTTC.

The table lists this clone with a few counts. The chain joins TRBV29-1 to TRBJ1-2; 7 bases fit TRBD1. Germline assignment: CDR1 SQVTM and CDR2 ANQGSEA. This CDR3 spans 12 amino acids. After removal of 8 bases from V and 2 bases from J, the junction contained 5 bases not matched to a gene. DNA for the CDR3: TGCAGCCCTGGGGGACAGAACTATGGCTACACCTTC. Translation gives CSPGGQNYGYTF.

The rearrangement joins TRBV30 to TRBJ2-5, with D maybe TRBD1 (7 bases). The germline CDR1 and CDR2 sequences are GTSNPN and SVGIG (reference sequence). Trimming took off 5 bases at V and 5 bases at J, with 15 bases between the two ends. The CDR3 spans 13 residues. The CDR3 spells CAWAGTAVETQYF. Written as DNA, the CDR3 is TGTGCCTGGGCGGGGACAGCAGTCGAGACCCAGTACTTC. The full variable domain, completed using reference TRBV30 and TRBJ2-5, is SQTIHQWPATLVQPVGSPLSLECTVEGTSNPNLYWYRQAAGRGLQLLFYSVGIGQISSEVPQNLSASRPQDRQFILSSKKLLLSDSGFYLCAWAGTAVETQYFGPGTRLLVL.

This clone was seen more than once but under ten times. The J gene is TRBJ1-5, the V gene TRBV11-3; no clear D. Germline lookup yields CDR1 SGHNT and CDR2 YENEEA. The CDR3 runs 14 residues. V lost 5 bases and J 5 bases, leaving 13 bases between the germline ends. In nucleotides, the CDR3 is TGTGCCAGCAGCCCGAGGAGGGAGGATCAGCCCCAGCATTTT. This encodes CASSPRREDQPQHF.

Remarks on this clone: The identical CDR3 is also encoded by other nucleotide sequences in the sample. This rearrangement joins TRBV7-8 to TRBJ2-7; D may be TRBD2 (6 bases). Trimming cost V 0 bases and J 0 bases, with 6 bases left between them. Germline-derived CDR1 and CDR2 are SGHVS and FQNEAQ. This CDR3 comprises 14 residues. The CDR3 loop reads CASSLAGGSYEQYF. As DNA, the CDR3 is TGTGCCAGCAGCTTAGCGGGGGGCTCCTACGAGCAGTACTTC.

The chain combines TRBV5-6 with TRBJ2-6, with a tentative D call TRBD1 (6 bases). The CDR3 extends over 16 amino acids. V was shortened by 7 bases and J by 0 bases, with 14 bases between the two germline ends. Germline lookup yields CDR1 SGHDT and CDR2 YYEEEE. The CDR3 region has the DNA TGTGCCAGCGAAAACAGGGAAAGCTCTGGGGCCAACGTCCTGACTTTC. It translates to CASENRESSGANVLTF.

This chain links TRBV25-1 with TRBJ2-1; 10 bases line up with TRBD1. V dropped 2 bases and J dropped 7; count of bases not matched to a gene: 5. The CDR3 is made up of 15 amino acids. The germline V gene has CDR1 MGHDK and CDR2 SYGVNS. The DNA of the CDR3 is TGTGCCAGCAGTGAACGTGGGGACAGGGGTAATGAGCAGTTCTTC. This translates into CASSERGDRGNEQFF.

This clone turned up a few times. The rearrangement uses TRBV21-1 and TRBJ1-1; the table's D gene call, TRBD1, was not cross checked with the DNA. TRBV21-1 is a listed pseudogene. The CDR3 sequence is 12 residues long. CDR3: CASSTQYTEAFF. CDR3 in DNA: TGTGCCAGCAGCACACAATACACTGAAGCTTTCTTT.

This clone was recorded once. The V call is TRBV25-1, the J call TRBJ2-1, with 7 bases identical to TRBD2. The CDR3 length is 15 residues. V was clipped by 3 bases and J by 7 bases; unmatched bases: 9. Per germline, CDR1 MGHDK and CDR2 SYGVNS. The CDR3 loop is CASSDRRERGNEQFF. CDR3 nucleotide sequence: TGTGCCAGCAGTGATCGGCGGGAGCGCGGGAATGAGCAGTTCTTC.

The chain carries TRBV4-3 and TRBJ1-1; 10 positions agree with TRBD1. Trimming cost V 4 bases and J 4 bases; bases outside gene matches: 9. Germline V gene lookup returns CDR1 LGHNA and CDR2 YSLEER. The CDR3 totals 16 residues. For the CDR3, the DNA is TGCGCCAGCAGCCCAACCTGGACAGGGGGAATCACTGAAGCTTTCTTT. This translates into CASSPTWTGGITEAFF.

In its sample, this clone is medium-sized. This sequence joins TRBV7-9 and TRBJ2-1; no reliable D call. Germline-derived CDR1 and CDR2 are SEHNR and FQNEAQ (reference sequence). Deletions cut 2 bases from V and 5 bases from J, with 13 bases between. This CDR3 comprises 15 residues. The CDR3 is CASSLPLGGDNEQFF. The CDR3 DNA reads TGTGCCAGCAGCTTACCCCTAGGTGGCGACAATGAGCAGTTCTTC.

The rearrangement joins TRBV18 to TRBJ1-5, with a possible D match to TRBD1 (6 bases). Per the germline V gene, CDR1 is KGHSH and CDR2 is LQKENI. With 2 bases removed from V and 1 base from J, the gap between germline ends came to 12 bases. The CDR3 has 16 residues. CDR3 DNA: TGTGCCAGCTCACCATACCGGCAGGGGAGCAATCAGCCCCAGCATTTT. Protein sequence: CASSPYRQGSNQPQHF.

The gene calls are TRBV5-4 and TRBJ2-1, with D possibly TRBD2 on 6 matching bases. Trimming took off 0 bases at V and 4 bases at J, with 11 bases between the two ends. CDR1 is SGHNT and CDR2 is YYREEE in the germline V gene (reference sequence). CDR3 length: 15 residues. The CDR3 DNA is TGTGCCAGCAGCTTGGCATCGGAGGGGTACAATGAGCAGTTCTTC. This codes for CASSLASEGYNEQFF.

The chain joins TRBV5-4 to TRBJ1-6, with TRBD1 identical over 7 bases. The CDR3 covers 16 residues. J gave up 0 bases and V 2 bases, and 2 bases lay outside the gene matches. CDR1 is SGHNT, CDR2 YYREEE, per germline (reference sequence). The CDR3 sequence: CASSFTGVSYNSPLHF. The CDR3 nucleotides are TGTGCCAGCAGCTTTACAGGGGTCTCCTATAATTCACCCCTCCACTTT.

The chain has TRBV13 and TRBJ2-7, with 7 bases aligning to TRBD1. Germline trimming cut 3 bases from V and 2 bases from J; bases unmatched to any gene: 10. The V gene's germline CDR1 is PRHDT and CDR2 FYEKMQ (reference sequence). This CDR3 contains 16 residues. This chain's CDR3 is CASSLRQGAFPYEQYF. The CDR3 coding sequence is TGTGCCAGCAGCTTGAGACAGGGCGCCTTTCCCTACGAGCAGTACTTC.

The chain joins TRBV5-4 to TRBJ1-1; D may be TRBD1 (5 bases). Germline assignment: CDR1 SGHNT and CDR2 YYREEE (reference sequence). This CDR3 has 13 residues. Between the trimmed V and J ends, which lost 4 bases and 1 base, there was a span of 8 bases. In nucleotides, the CDR3 is TGTGCCAGCAGCCACGGACAGAACACTGAAGCTTTCTTT. Translated, it gives CASSHGQNTEAFF. Based on the CDR3 plus reference TRBV5-4 and TRBJ1-1, the full variable domain is ETGVTQSPTHLIKTRGQQVTLRCSSQSGHNTVSWYQQALGQGPQFIFQYYREEENGRGNFPPRFSGLQFPNYSSELNVNALELDDSALYLCASSHGQNTEAFFGQGTRLTVV.

This rearrangement joins TRBV18 to TRBJ1-2; weak D call: TRBD1 (6 bases). Germline CDR1 KGHSH, CDR2 LQKENI. V was cut by 2 bases and J by 13 bases, with 20 bases left in between. The CDR3 has 14 residues. Here the CDR3 reads CASSPRVGTPERTF. The CDR3, as DNA: TGTGCCAGCTCACCAAGGGTGGGGACACCTGAGCGCACCTTC.

The chain employs TRBV11-3 and TRBJ1-1, with unresolved D. The CDR3 spans 13 residues. V was pared by 8 bases and J by 6 bases, with 16 bases between. The germline CDR1 and CDR2 sequences are SGHNT and YENEEA. In nucleotides, the CDR3 is TGTGCCAGCGGACGGGGAGATAACGCTGAAGCTTTCTTT. This encodes CASGRGDNAEAFF.

The V gene is TRBV14, the J gene TRBJ2-5, with TRBD1 identical over 9 bases. V shed 3 bases and J 4 bases; nucleotides not matched to a gene: 6. The CDR3 totals 15 residues. Per the germline V gene, CDR1 is SGHDN and CDR2 is FVKESK. CDR3 sequence (DNA): TGTGCCAGCAGCCACTTGGGACAGGGAGGAGAGACCCAGTACTTC. This translates into CASSHLGQGGETQYF.

A word on this clone: No DNA is shown, since the ends of the CDR3 on it are uncertain; the CDR3 is the one TCRdb lists. The chain is built from TRBV23-1 and TRBJ2-7; TRBD1 reflects the table's D call only, with no check against the DNA. TRBV23-1 is reported as an ORF; its role is uncertain. The CDR3 sequence runs 15 residues, both termini included. The CDR3 region is CAKKLRARGNYEQYF.

The chain combines TRBV7-9 with TRBJ2-3, with D perhaps TRBD1 (5 bases). Germline CDR1 SEHNR, CDR2 FQNEAQ (reference sequence). CDR3 length: 15 residues. The V end lost 6 bases, the J end lost 6 bases, and 19 bases lay between the germline ends. The CDR3, as DNA: TGTGCCAGCAGACCGAAACTCAGGGTTGGCGATACGCAGTATTTT. It translates to CASRPKLRVGDTQYF. The full variable domain, in which reference TRBV7-9 and TRBJ2-3 provide the parts outside the CDR3, is DTGVSQNPRHKITKRGQNVTFRCDPISEHNRLYWYRQTLGQGPEFLTYFQNEAQLEKSRLLSDRFSAERPKGSFSTLEIQRTEQGDSAMYLCASRPKLRVGDTQYFGPGTRLTVL.